Listed below are T cell receptor beta chains from one sample, sequenced in a study of T cell repertoires in cytomegalovirus infection. MiXCR, applied by TCRdb to the reads, yields one record per CDR3 protein. The sample lists 350,000 to 550,000 distinct CDR3 sequences; about 33% were seen once. The sequenced material came from PBMCs. The receptors here all came from a human donor in good health (CMV status not recorded). Some clones in this sample may be carry-over from other donors' samples. CDR3s include the opening cysteine and the closing phenylalanine or tryptophan. A D gene is named only where the DNA matches it firmly. Not all rows give a size; the values are once, few, many and, for expanded clones, a class.

clone_size d_call j_call v_call cdr3_nt cdr3_aa
few TRBD1 TRBJ1-4 TRBV5-4 TGTGCCAGCAGCACCAGGGACAGGGGGCTGGAAAAACTGTTTTTT CASSTRDRGLEKLFF
. . TRBJ1-1 TRBV19 TGTGCCAGTAGTTTGGAGGGACATAAAGCTTTCTTT CASSLEGHKAFF
few TRBD2 TRBJ2-3 TRBV11-2 TGTGCCAGCAGCTTAGAAGTCGCGGGGAGGGCAGATACGCAGTATTTT CASSLEVAGRADTQYF
. TRBD1 TRBJ1-5 TRBV12-3/TRBV12-4 TGTGCCAGCAGCCTGAACAGGGGGCACCAGCCCCAGCATTTT CASSLNRGHQPQHF
few . TRBJ2-7 TRBV5-6 TGTGCCAGCAGCCCTACCCGACGGCTAGGAGAGCAGTACTTC CASSPTRRLGEQYF
. . TRBJ1-1 TRBV7-8 TGTGCCAGCAGCTTCCAGGACCTGAACACTGAAGCTTTCTTT CASSFQDLNTEAFF
. TRBD2 TRBJ2-5 TRBV7-9 TGTGCCAGCAGCACGAAAGGGCTAGCGGGGGTCCAAGAGACCCAGTACTTC CASSTKGLAGVQETQYF
many . TRBJ2-7 TRBV7-2 TGTGCCAGCAGCTTAGCGTTCGACAGATCCTACGAGCAGTACTTC CASSLAFDRSYEQYF
. . TRBJ1-1 TRBV3-1 TGTGCCAGCAGCCAAGGAGGAATCACTGAAGCTTTCTTT CASSQGGITEAFF
many . TRBJ2-3 TRBV27 TGTGCCAGCAGTTTAGCGGCGACCCCGCAAGGCGCAGATACGCAGTATTTT CASSLAATPQGADTQYF
many . TRBJ2-7 TRBV7-6 TGTGCCAGCAGCTTAGGTCCCGGCGAGCAGTACTTC CASSLGPGEQYF
. . TRBJ2-1 TRBV5-6 TGTGCCAGCAACCTCGGGGCCCGCTACAATGAGCAGTTCTTC CASNLGARYNEQFF
many . TRBJ1-6 TRBV12-3/TRBV12-4 TGTGCCAGCAGTTTTGGGAATTCACCCCTCCACTTT CASSFGNSPLHF
. . TRBJ1-1 TRBV5-4 TGTGCCAGCAGCTCTGGGGGGCCCGGGGCCTTGGAGCAAGCTTTCTTT CASSSGGPGALEQAFF
. TRBD1 TRBJ2-6 TRBV28 TGTGCCAGCAGTCCAAGGGACAGTTGGGCTGGGGCCAACGTCCTGACTTTC CASSPRDSWAGANVLTF
few TRBD2 TRBJ2-7 TRBV4-1 TGCGCCAGCAGCCTCTACCAGACTAGCGCATCCTACGAGCAGTACTTC CASSLYQTSASYEQYF
. TRBD1 TRBJ2-4 TRBV5-6 TGTGCCAGCAGCTTGGCCGGGACAGGGTTCATAAACATTCAGTACTTC CASSLAGTGFINIQYF
. . TRBJ2-3 TRBV11-2 TGTGCCAGCAGCCGACAGACAGATACGCAGTATTTT CASSRQTDTQYF
many TRBD1 TRBJ1-1 TRBV5-1 TGCGCCAGCAGCTTGGCCCCAACAGGGGGAACTGAAGCTTTCTTT CASSLAPTGGTEAFF
once . TRBJ1-2 TRBV3-1 TGTGCCAGCAGCCAAGATCCCCCGGGGAGCTATGGCTACACCTTC CASSQDPPGSYGYTF
many . TRBJ1-5 TRBV28 TGTGCCAGCAGTTTTGGGGGCGCGGGTCAGCCCCAGCATTTT CASSFGGAGQPQHF
many . TRBJ1-1 TRBV9 TGTGCCAGCAGCGTAGGTGCTTCTCCTGAAGCTTTCTTT CASSVGASPEAFF
few . TRBJ1-1 TRBV4-1 TGCGCCAGCAGCCAAGGACACCGCCCTGAAGCTTTCTTT CASSQGHRPEAFF
. . TRBJ2-7 TRBV11-2 TGTGCCAGCAGCTTTGGGACCGCGGAGCAGTACTTC CASSFGTAEQYF
few . TRBJ2-4 TRBV6-1 TGTGCCAGCATGGGGGGCAGGGGGAGAGGAAAAGCCAAAAACATTCAGTACTTC CASMGGRGRGKAKNIQYF
. . TRBJ1-1 TRBV18 TGTGCCAGCTCATCCTTGGGTAGTACTTCGGGGAACACTGAAGCTTTCTTT CASSSLGSTSGNTEAFF
. . TRBJ1-5 TRBV28 TGTGCCAGCAGATCACGGCCAGGGCACAATCAGCCCCAGCATTTT CASRSRPGHNQPQHF
. . TRBJ1-1 TRBV29-1 TGCAGCGCTCCCGGGCGGAGTGAAGATTTCTTT CSAPGRSEDFF
few . TRBJ2-7 TRBV27 TGTGCCAGCAGTACCGCCGGGACACTCAAATCCTACGAGCAGTACTTC CASSTAGTLKSYEQYF
. TRBD1 TRBJ1-4 TRBV7-6 TGTGCCAGCAGCTCGGGACAGGGGCGGATTGGAGAAAAACTGTTTTTT CASSSGQGRIGEKLFF
many . TRBJ1-6 TRBV7-2 TGTGCCAGCAGCTTAGCCAGGGTGGCAGGTCCAGCACCCCTCCACTTT CASSLARVAGPAPLHF
few . TRBJ2-2 TRBV7-6 TGTGCCAGCAGTTGGGATCGGGCCGGGGAGCTGTTTTTT CASSWDRAGELFF
few . TRBJ2-3 TRBV7-6 TGTGCCAGCAGCTTAGGTTTCACAGCGAAAGACACAGATACGCAGTATTTT CASSLGFTAKDTDTQYF
many . TRBJ2-7 TRBV4-1 TGCGCCAGCAGCCAAGATACCTCGGGTACCGTCTCCTACGAGCAGTACTTC CASSQDTSGTVSYEQYF
few . TRBJ1-2 TRBV25-1 TGTGCCAGCAGTGCGGACAACAGGGTCGGCTACACCTTC CASSADNRVGYTF
. . TRBJ1-4 TRBV15 TGTGCCACCAGCAGCCCCCGTACAGGGACGGATGAAAAACTGTTTTTT CATSSPRTGTDEKLFF
many TRBD1 TRBJ1-6 TRBV6-1 TGTGCCAGCAGTGGCTCACAGGGGGCGGGTTCACCCCTCCACTTT CASSGSQGAGSPLHF
many . TRBJ2-7 TRBV7-6 TGTGCCAGCAGCTTAGCGTTTGCTGTAGGAGAGCAGTACTTC CASSLAFAVGEQYF
. TRBD1 TRBJ2-6 TRBV28 TGTGCCAGCAGCCCCACAGGGGACGGGGCCAACGTCCTGACTTTC CASSPTGDGANVLTF
few TRBD1 TRBJ2-1 TRBV12-3/TRBV12-4 TGTGCCAGCAGTCGTCCCGGGACAGGCTACAATGAGCAGTTCTTC CASSRPGTGYNEQFF
many TRBD1 TRBJ2-1 TRBV7-8 TGTGCCAGCAGCTCATATTCCGGGACAGGTTACAATGAGCAGTTCTTC CASSSYSGTGYNEQFF
many TRBD1 TRBJ1-5 TRBV28 TGTGCCAGCAGTTTGCGACAGGGGAACGAGGGGGCCCAGCATTTT CASSLRQGNEGAQHF
. TRBD1 TRBJ2-5 TRBV15 TGTGCCACCAGCAGCCCAGGGACAGGGGGTCCGGAGACCCAGTACTTC CATSSPGTGGPETQYF
. . TRBJ1-1 TRBV2 TGTGCCAGCAGTGAATTTGAGGGGGGCGTCACTGAAGCTTTCTTT CASSEFEGGVTEAFF
many TRBD2 TRBJ2-3 TRBV7-9 TGCGCCAGCAGCTGGACTAGCGGGGGAACAGATACGCAGTATTTT CASSWTSGGTDTQYF
few . TRBJ2-2 TRBV6-5 TGTGCCAGCAGTTACTGGCAGGCGAACACCGGGGAGCTGTTTTTT CASSYWQANTGELFF
few TRBD2 TRBJ2-1 TRBV2 TGTGCCAGCAAATCTGGACTAGCGGGGGGTCTCCTTTACAATGAGCAGTTCTTC CASKSGLAGGLLYNEQFF
many TRBD2 TRBJ2-7 TRBV28 TGTGCCAGCCGGGGGGGGCCCAGCTCCTACGAGCAGTACTTC CASRGGPSSYEQYF
. . TRBJ1-1 TRBV6-6 TGTGCCAGCAGTTACCTCGTGGGGAGCACTGAAGATTTCTTT CASSYLVGSTEDFF
few . TRBJ1-5 TRBV20-1 TGCAGTGCTGAGAATATCGGCCCAAATAGCAATCAGCCCCAGCATTTT CSAENIGPNSNQPQHF
. TRBD1 TRBJ1-6 TRBV28 TGTGCCAGCAACTCAGACAGGGCTAATTCACCCCTCCACTTT CASNSDRANSPLHF
few . TRBJ1-3 TRBV6-8 TGTGCCAGCAGTGTCGGGGTCAACTCTGGAAACACCATATATTTT CASSVGVNSGNTIYF
many . TRBJ1-5 TRBV7-8 TGTGCCAGCAGCTTAGTCAATAGCAATCAGCCCCAGCATTTT CASSLVNSNQPQHF
many . TRBJ2-1 TRBV7-2 TGTGCCAGCAGCTCCCCCAACAATGAGCAGTTCTTC CASSSPNNEQFF